These 11 T cell receptor beta chains were all obtained from the same sample, sequenced in a study of shared clonotypes between healthy human individuals. Only in-frame clones appear in the TCRdb table, and some are missing; sequencing was by immunoSEQ multiplex PCR. The sample records about 2,500,000 clones, more than 80% being singletons. The sample consisted of naive CD4+ T cells sorted from blood. Specified subset: CD45RA+ positively selected. The receptors shown here come from a man aged 18 to 30 in good health.

This chain connects TRBV6-5 to TRBJ1-1; unclear D gene. The length of the CDR3 is 13 residues. Germline CDR1 MNHEY, CDR2 SVGAGI. V lost 4 bases, J lost 8 bases, and 14 bases lay in between. As DNA, the CDR3 is TGTGCCAGCAGTTTTTCTAGGAGGTCCGAAGCTTTCTTT. As protein: CASSFSRRSEAFF.

The chain couples TRBV5-1 to TRBJ1-1; D unresolved. The V end lost 0 bases, the J end lost 0 bases, and 6 bases lay between the germline ends. The CDR3 loop spans 14 amino acids. Germline assignment: CDR1 SGHRS and CDR2 YFSETQ. This CDR3 is CASSLEIMNTEAFF. CDR3 sequence (DNA): TGCGCCAGCAGCTTGGAGATAATGAACACTGAAGCTTTCTTT.

The chain employs TRBV30 and TRBJ2-3; D remains unclear. This CDR3 has 14 residues. Germline CDR1 reads GTSNPN; CDR2 reads SVGIG (reference sequence). The V end lost 3 bases, the J end lost 1 base, and 11 bases lay between the germline ends. CDR3 DNA: TGTGCCTGGAGCTCTAGTAGGGGCACAGATACGCAGTATTTT. This sequence encodes CAWSSSRGTDTQYF.

The V call is TRBV28, the J call TRBJ1-2, with D maybe TRBD1 (5 bases). This CDR3 region has 15 residues. Germline CDR1 MDHEN, CDR2 SYDVKM. The ends were cut back, 5 bases at V and 5 bases at J, with 18 bases in the middle. CDR3 coding DNA: TGTGCCAGCAGTAACGGGGGAAAAGGCGCTTATGGCTACACCTTC. Translation: CASSNGGKGAYGYTF.

The chain carries TRBV11-3 and TRBJ2-1, with 9 bases fitting TRBD2. The junction had 8 bases not matched to a gene; V was cut back by 6 bases and J by 5 bases. Per germline, CDR1 SGHNT and CDR2 YENEEA. The CDR3 spans 15 residues. As DNA, the CDR3 is TGTGCCAGCAGTACGGATGGCGGGAGGGACAATGAGCAGTTCTTC. Protein product: CASSTDGGRDNEQFF.

The chain combines TRBV7-2 with TRBJ2-2; tentatively, D is TRBD2 (6 bases). Per the germline V gene, CDR1 is SGHTA and CDR2 is FQGNSA. V lost 4 bases to trimming and J lost 6 bases, with 18 bases between them. This CDR3 comprises 16 residues. DNA of the CDR3: TGTGCCAGCAGCTCTAGCATAGCGGCCCGCCCCGGGGAGCTGTTTTTT. It translates to CASSSSIAARPGELFF.

The rearrangement links TRBV23-1 to TRBJ2-1; D gene ambiguous. TRBV23-1 is an ORF, with its function uncertain. Deletions cut 7 bases from V and 7 bases from J, with 17 bases between. The length of the CDR3 is 14 residues. The CDR3 DNA reads as TGCGCCAGCAACTCTTTGGGTTCGGCGAATGAGCAGTTCTTC. Its protein product is CASNSLGSANEQFF.

The chain employs TRBV30 and TRBJ2-1, with D possibly matching TRBD1 (5 bases). The CDR3 runs 13 residues. CDR1 is GTSNPN, CDR2 SVGIG, per germline (reference sequence). V lost 0 bases and J lost 9, with 12 bases in between. The CDR3 region is CAWSVQAVGEQFF. CDR3 DNA sequence: TGTGCCTGGAGTGTACAGGCGGTCGGTGAGCAGTTCTTC.

The CDR3 region has the DNA TGTGCCAGCAGCAGTCCCGGGACAGTTTCCTACGAGCAGTACTTC. Amino acids: CASSSPGTVSYEQYF. The chain links TRBV11-2 to TRBJ2-7; 7 positions agree with TRBD1. After removal of 5 bases from V and 1 base from J, the junction contained 8 bases not matched to a gene. The CDR3 covers 15 residues. Per germline, CDR1 SGHAT and CDR2 FQNNGV.

The J gene is TRBJ2-2, the V gene TRBV30; D tentatively reads TRBD1 or TRBD2 (5 bases each). The CDR3 is 16 amino acids. The V end lost 3 bases, the J end lost 4 bases, and 18 bases lay between the germline ends. Per the germline V gene, CDR1 is GTSNPN and CDR2 is SVGIG (reference sequence). The CDR3 is CAWSSRRGVGTGELFF. The CDR3 DNA reads TGTGCCTGGAGCTCGCGGCGAGGGGTGGGCACCGGGGAGCTGTTTTTT.

The chain recombines TRBV5-5 with TRBJ1-2; no clear D gene. Germline V CDR1 and CDR2: SGHKS, YYEKEE (reference sequence). The CDR3 runs to 13 residues. The ends were cut back, 0 bases at V and 5 bases at J, with 8 bases in the middle. Here the CDR3 DNA reads TGTGCCAGCAGCTTGGCACAGATTTATGGCTACACCTTC. Its translation: CASSLAQIYGYTF.